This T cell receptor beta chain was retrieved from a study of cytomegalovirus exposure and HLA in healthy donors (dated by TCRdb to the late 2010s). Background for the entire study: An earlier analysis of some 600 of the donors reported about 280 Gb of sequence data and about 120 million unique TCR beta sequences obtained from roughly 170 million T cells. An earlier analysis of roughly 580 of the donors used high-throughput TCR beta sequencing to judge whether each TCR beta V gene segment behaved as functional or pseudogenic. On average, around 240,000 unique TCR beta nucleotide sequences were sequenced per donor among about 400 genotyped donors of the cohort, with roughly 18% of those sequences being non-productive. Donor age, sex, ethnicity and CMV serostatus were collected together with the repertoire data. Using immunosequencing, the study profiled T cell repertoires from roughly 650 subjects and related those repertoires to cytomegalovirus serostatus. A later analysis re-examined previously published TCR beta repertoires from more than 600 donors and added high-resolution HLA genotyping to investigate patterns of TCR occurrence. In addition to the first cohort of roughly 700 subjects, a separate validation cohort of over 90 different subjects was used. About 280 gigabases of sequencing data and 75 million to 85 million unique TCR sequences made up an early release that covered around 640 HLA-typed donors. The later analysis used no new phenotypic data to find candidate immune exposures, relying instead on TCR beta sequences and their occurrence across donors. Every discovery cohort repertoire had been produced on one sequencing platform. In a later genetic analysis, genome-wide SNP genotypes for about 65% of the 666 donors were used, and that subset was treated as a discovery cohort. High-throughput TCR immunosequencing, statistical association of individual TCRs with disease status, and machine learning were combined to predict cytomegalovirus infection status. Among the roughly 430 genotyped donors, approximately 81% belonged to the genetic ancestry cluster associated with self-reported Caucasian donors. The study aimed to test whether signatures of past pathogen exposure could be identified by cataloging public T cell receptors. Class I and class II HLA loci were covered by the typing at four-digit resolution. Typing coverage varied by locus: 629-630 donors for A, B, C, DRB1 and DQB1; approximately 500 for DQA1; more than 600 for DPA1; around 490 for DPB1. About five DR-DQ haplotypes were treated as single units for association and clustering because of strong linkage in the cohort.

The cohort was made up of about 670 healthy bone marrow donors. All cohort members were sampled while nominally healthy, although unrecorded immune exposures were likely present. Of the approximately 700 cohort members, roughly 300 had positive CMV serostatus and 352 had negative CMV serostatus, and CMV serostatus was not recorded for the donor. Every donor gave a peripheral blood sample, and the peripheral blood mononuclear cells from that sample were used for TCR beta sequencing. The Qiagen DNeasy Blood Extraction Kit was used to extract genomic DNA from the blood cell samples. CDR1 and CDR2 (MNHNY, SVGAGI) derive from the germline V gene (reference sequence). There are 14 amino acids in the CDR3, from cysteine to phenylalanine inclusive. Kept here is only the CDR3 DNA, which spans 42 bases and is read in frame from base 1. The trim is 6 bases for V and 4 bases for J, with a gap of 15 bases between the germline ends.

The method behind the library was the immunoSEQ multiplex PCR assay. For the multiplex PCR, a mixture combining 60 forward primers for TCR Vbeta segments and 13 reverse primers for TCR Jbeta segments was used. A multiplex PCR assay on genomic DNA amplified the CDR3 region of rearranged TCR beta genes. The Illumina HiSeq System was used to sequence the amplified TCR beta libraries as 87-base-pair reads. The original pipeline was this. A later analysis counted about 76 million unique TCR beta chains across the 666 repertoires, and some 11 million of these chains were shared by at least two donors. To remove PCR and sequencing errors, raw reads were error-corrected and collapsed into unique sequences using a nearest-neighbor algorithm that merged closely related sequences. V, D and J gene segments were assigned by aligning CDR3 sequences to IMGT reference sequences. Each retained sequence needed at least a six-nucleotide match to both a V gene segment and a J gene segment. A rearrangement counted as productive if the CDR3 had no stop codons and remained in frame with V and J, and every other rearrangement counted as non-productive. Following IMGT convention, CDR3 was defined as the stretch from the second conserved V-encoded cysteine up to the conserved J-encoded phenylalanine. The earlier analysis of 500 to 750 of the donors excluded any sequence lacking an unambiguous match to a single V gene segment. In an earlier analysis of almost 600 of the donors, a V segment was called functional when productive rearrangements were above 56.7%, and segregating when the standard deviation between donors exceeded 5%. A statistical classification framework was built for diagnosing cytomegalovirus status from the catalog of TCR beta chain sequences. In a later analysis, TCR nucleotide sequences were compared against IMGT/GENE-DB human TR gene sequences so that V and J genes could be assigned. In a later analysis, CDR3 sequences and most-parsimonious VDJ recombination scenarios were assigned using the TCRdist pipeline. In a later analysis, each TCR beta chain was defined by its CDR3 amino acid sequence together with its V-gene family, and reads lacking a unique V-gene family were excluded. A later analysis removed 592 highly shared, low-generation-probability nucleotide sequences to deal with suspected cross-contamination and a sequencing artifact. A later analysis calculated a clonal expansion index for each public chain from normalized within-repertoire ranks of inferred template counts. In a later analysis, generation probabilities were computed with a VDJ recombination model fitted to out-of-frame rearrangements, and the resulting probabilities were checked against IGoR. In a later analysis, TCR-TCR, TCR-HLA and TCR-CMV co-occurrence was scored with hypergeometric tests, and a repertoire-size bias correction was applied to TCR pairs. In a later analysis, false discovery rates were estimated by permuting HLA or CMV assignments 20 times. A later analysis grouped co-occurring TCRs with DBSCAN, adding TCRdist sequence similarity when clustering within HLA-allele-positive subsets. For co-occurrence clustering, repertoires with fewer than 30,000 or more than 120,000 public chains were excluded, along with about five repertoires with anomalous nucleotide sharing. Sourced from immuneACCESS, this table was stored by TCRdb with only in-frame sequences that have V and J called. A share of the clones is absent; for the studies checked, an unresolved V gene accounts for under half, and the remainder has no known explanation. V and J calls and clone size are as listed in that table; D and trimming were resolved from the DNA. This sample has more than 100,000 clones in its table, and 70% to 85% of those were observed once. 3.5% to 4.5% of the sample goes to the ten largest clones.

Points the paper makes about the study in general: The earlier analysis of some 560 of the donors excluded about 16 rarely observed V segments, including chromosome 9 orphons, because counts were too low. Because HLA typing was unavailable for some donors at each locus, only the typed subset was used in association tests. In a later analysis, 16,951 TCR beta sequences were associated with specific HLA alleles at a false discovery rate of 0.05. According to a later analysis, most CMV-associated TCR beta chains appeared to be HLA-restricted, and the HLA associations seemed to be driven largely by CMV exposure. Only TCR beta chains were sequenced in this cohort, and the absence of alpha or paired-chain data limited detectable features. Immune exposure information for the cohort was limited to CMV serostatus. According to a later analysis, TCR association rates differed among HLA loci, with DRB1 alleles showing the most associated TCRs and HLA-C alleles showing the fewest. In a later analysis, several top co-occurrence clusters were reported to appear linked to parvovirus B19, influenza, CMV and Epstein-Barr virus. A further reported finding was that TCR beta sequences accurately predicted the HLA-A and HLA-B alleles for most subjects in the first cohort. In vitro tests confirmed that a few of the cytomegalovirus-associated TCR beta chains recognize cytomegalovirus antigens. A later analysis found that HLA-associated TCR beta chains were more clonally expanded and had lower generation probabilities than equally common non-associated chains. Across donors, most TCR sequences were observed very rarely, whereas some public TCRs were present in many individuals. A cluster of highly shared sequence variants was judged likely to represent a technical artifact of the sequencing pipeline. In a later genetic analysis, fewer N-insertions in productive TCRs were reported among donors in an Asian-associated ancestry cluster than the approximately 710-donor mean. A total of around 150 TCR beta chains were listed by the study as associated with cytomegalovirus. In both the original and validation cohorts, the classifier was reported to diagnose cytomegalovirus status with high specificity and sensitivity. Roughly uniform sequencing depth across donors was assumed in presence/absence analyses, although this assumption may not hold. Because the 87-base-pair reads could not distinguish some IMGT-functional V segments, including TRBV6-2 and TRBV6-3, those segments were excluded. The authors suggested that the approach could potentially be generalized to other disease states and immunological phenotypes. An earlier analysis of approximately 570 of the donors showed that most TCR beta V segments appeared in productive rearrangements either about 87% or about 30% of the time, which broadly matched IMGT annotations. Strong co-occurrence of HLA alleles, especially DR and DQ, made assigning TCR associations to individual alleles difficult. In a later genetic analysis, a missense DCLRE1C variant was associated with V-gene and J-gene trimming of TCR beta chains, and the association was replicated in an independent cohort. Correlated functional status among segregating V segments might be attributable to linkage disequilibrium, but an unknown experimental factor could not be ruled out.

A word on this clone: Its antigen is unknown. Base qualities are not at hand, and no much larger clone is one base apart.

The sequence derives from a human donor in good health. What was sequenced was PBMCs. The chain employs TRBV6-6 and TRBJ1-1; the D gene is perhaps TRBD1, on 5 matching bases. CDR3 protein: CASRWGGDGTEAFF. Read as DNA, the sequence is TGTGCCAGCAGATGGGGGGGGGACGGCACTGAAGCTTTCTTT.